These T cell receptor beta chains were read from a single sample in a study of cytomegalovirus exposure and HLA in healthy donors. The table came from immunoSEQ multiplex PCR; TCRdb's copy has only in-frame clones and leaves some out. The sample has approximately 120,000 clones; under 85% are singletons. The sequenced material came from PBMCs. All receptors derive from a man aged 35 to 55 in good health and CMV-seronegative. CDR3s include the opening cysteine and the closing phenylalanine or tryptophan. Each record gives: D gene, J gene, clone size, V gene, CDR3 protein, CDR3 DNA. The D gene is left open where the match is weak. Where a row states a size, it is once, few, many or the class of an expanded clone; other rows omit it.

>-|TRBJ2-7|-|TRBV30
CAWKLQQGSYEQYF
TGTGCCTGGAAACTGCAGCAGGGCTCCTACGAGCAGTACTTC
>TRBD1|TRBJ2-7|-|TRBV29-1
CSVRDSLDSYEQYF
TGCAGCGTCCGGGACAGCCTAGACTCCTACGAGCAGTACTTC
>-|TRBJ1-5|few|TRBV10-2
CASRDRGNQPQHF
TGCGCCAGCCGTGACCGGGGCAATCAGCCCCAGCATTTT
>-|TRBJ1-3|-|TRBV6-5
CASSLNNLKSGNTIYF
TGTGCCAGCAGTTTGAATAACCTGAAGAGCGGAAACACCATATATTTT
>-|TRBJ1-1|-|TRBV5-1
CASSLLARGSNTEAFF
TGCGCCAGCAGCTTGTTGGCCCGGGGAAGCAACACTGAAGCTTTCTTT
>-|TRBJ2-3|-|TRBV7-3
CASSFYHGSTDTQYF
TGTGCCAGCAGCTTCTACCACGGTAGCACAGATACGCAGTATTTT
>-|TRBJ2-2|-|TRBV7-9
CASSRRTAGTNTGELFF
TGTGCCAGCAGCAGACGGACAGCCGGAACGAACACCGGGGAGCTGTTTTTT
>TRBD2|TRBJ2-2|-|TRBV5-4
CASSLRLASPGELFF
TGTGCCAGCAGCTTGAGACTAGCGTCCCCCGGGGAGCTGTTTTTT
>TRBD1|TRBJ2-2|-|TRBV7-3
CASSLDRGPGELFF
TGTGCCAGCAGCTTGGACAGGGGGCCCGGGGAGCTGTTTTTT
>-|TRBJ2-7|once|TRBV10-3
CAIRDSMEQYF
TGTGCCATCAGGGACAGCATGGAGCAGTACTTC
>TRBD1|TRBJ2-7|-|TRBV4-1
CASSQDRDRARYEQYF
TGCGCCAGCAGCCAAGATCGCGACAGGGCGAGATACGAGCAGTACTTC
>TRBD1|TRBJ2-4|-|TRBV4-3
CASSQGTGVSNIQYF
TGCGCCAGCAGCCAGGGGACAGGGGTGTCGAACATTCAGTACTTC
>-|TRBJ2-7|-|TRBV6-5
CASRRTDSYEQYF
TGTGCCAGCAGGAGGACAGACTCCTACGAGCAGTACTTC
>TRBD1|TRBJ1-2|-|TRBV19
CASSTRQGGSGYTF
TGTGCCAGTAGTACCCGACAGGGTGGCAGTGGCTACACCTTC
>-|TRBJ1-2|-|TRBV9
CASSVGGLTGVYGYTF
TGTGCCAGCAGCGTGGGGGGGTTGACTGGAGTCTATGGCTACACCTTC
>-|TRBJ2-7|few|TRBV27
CASSLGGGGIYEQYF
TGTGCCAGCAGTTTAGGGGGCGGGGGCATATACGAGCAGTACTTC
>-|TRBJ2-5|-|TRBV2
CASSVQEETQYF
TGTGCCAGCAGTGTACAGGAGGAGACCCAGTACTTC
>TRBD1|TRBJ1-2|-|TRBV4-2
CASSQDAGGRYFYGYTF
TGTGCCAGCAGCCAAGATGCAGGGGGCAGGTACTTCTATGGCTACACCTTC